The rows below give T cell receptor beta chains drawn from one sample of a study of T cells in Graves' hyperthyroidism and ophthalmopathy. Via MiXCR, TCRdb re-called the multiplex PCR reads, giving one row per CDR3 protein. This sample yields approximately 480,000 distinct CDR3 sequences, of which around 21% are seen a single time; about 26% belongs to the top ten. The material sequenced was blood. Source of these receptors: a man aged 18 to 35 with Graves' hyperthyroidism. The CDR3 runs from the conserved cysteine through the conserved F or W. Each record gives: D gene, V gene, clone size, J gene, CDR3 DNA, CDR3 protein. The D gene is left open where the match is weak. The listing skips clone size in some rows; elsewhere it reads once, few, many or a size class.

TRBD2	TRBV28	many	TRBJ2-5	TGTGCCAGCAGTTACGGACTAGCGGGCCACCAAGAGACCCAGTACTTC	CASSYGLAGHQETQYF
-	TRBV9	many	TRBJ1-5	TGTGCCAGCAGCCTCACCCACAATCAGCCCCAGCATTTT	CASSLTHNQPQHF
-	TRBV19	-	TRBJ1-6	TGTGCCAGTAGTTGGGCGGCCTCCGAAATCCTCCACTTT	CASSWAASEILHF
TRBD1	TRBV28	many	TRBJ1-5	TGTGCCAGCAGTGATGGGACAGGCGAAAATCAGCCCCAGCATTTT	CASSDGTGENQPQHF
-	TRBV28	many	TRBJ1-2	TGTGCCAGCAGTGACCGTCTGAGGGGCGGGAACTATGGCTACACCTTC	CASSDRLRGGNYGYTF
-	TRBV12-3/TRBV12-4	-	TRBJ1-1	TGTGCCAGCAGTACGAGGGGAGCTGAAGCTTTCTTT	CASSTRGAEAFF
TRBD2	TRBV5-1	few	TRBJ2-7	TGCGCCAGCAGCCTAGGGACTAGCGGGACCTACTACGAGCAGTACTTC	CASSLGTSGTYYEQYF
TRBD2	TRBV28	many	TRBJ2-7	TGTGCCAGCAGTCATTTAGCGGGGGGCTCCTACGAGCAGTACTTC	CASSHLAGGSYEQYF
-	TRBV11-1	many	TRBJ1-1	TGTGCCAGCAGCGTCACGGCTGAACAGGGCGCTGAAGCTTTCTTT	CASSVTAEQGAEAFF
-	TRBV19	-	TRBJ1-1	TGTGCCAGTATGTTAACGACGAACACTGAAGCTTTCTTT	CASMLTTNTEAFF
-	TRBV2	many	TRBJ1-1	TGTGCCAGCAGTGCTGGCTACCCGAACACTGAAGCTTTCTTT	CASSAGYPNTEAFF
-	TRBV29-1	-	TRBJ1-5	TGCAGCGTCGGGACGGATAATCGGGCCCAGCATTTT	CSVGTDNRAQHF
TRBD1	TRBV24-1	many	TRBJ2-5	TGTGCCACCAGTGATCACACAGGGACAGGGTTGTCAGAGACCCAGTACTTC	CATSDHTGTGLSETQYF
-	TRBV2	many	TRBJ1-1	TGTGCCAGCAGTCTGGGACCGGGTGAAGCTTTCTTT	CASSLGPGEAFF
-	TRBV14	many	TRBJ2-7	TGTGCCAGCAGCCAGAGGAACGAGGACGAGCAGTACTTC	CASSQRNEDEQYF
-	TRBV6-5	many	TRBJ1-1	TGTGCCAGCAGTTACTCCATGACCACTGAAGCTTTCTTT	CASSYSMTTEAFF
TRBD1	TRBV19	few	TRBJ1-5	TGTGCCAGTAGTATGCATCCCCGACAGGGACGGGGGAATCAGCCCCAGCATTTT	CASSMHPRQGRGNQPQHF
-	TRBV14	-	TRBJ2-7	TGTGCCAGCAGCCTTAATCCAGCCTCCTACGAGCAGTACTTC	CASSLNPASYEQYF
-	TRBV20-1	many	TRBJ1-1	TGCAGTGCTAACAGCGCGAGTCTGAACACTGAAGCTTTCTTT	CSANSASLNTEAFF
TRBD1	TRBV28	-	TRBJ2-7	TGTGCCAGCAGGGGCAGGGGGCCTGAGCAGTACTTC	CASRGRGPEQYF
-	TRBV6-5	-	TRBJ1-1	TGTGCCAGCAGTTACTCCAGGGCAGGCACTGAAGCTTTCTTT	CASSYSRAGTEAFF
-	TRBV24-1	-	TRBJ2-5	TGTGCCACCAGTCCTTCCAGGGTTGGCGAAGAGACCCAGTACTTC	CATSPSRVGEETQYF
-	TRBV7-9	few	TRBJ1-2	TGTGCCAGCAACCCCGGCACGGATTATGGCTACACCTTC	CASNPGTDYGYTF
TRBD1	TRBV29-1	many	TRBJ1-1	TGCAGCGTTGACATCAGGGGGAGTACTGAAGCTTTCTTT	CSVDIRGSTEAFF
-	TRBV5-1	many	TRBJ1-2	TGCGCCAGCAGCTCTTTACAGGGCCCAGCTAACTATGGCTACACCTTC	CASSSLQGPANYGYTF
TRBD2	TRBV6-1	-	TRBJ2-7	TGTGCCAGCAAGGGAACTAGCGGGGGCTGGGCATACGAGCAGTACTTC	CASKGTSGGWAYEQYF
-	TRBV6-1	-	TRBJ1-5	TGTGCCAGCAGTGAATTCTCGGGGACCCCCAATCAGCCCCAGCATTTT	CASSEFSGTPNQPQHF
TRBD2	TRBV20-1	-	TRBJ2-4	TGCAGTGCTAGACTAGCGGGGGGCAAAAACATTCAGTACTTC	CSARLAGGKNIQYF
TRBD1	TRBV6-5	many	TRBJ1-1	TGTGCCAGCAGTTGGGACTCGGACAGGGGGCTCGAGACTGAAGCTTTCTTT	CASSWDSDRGLETEAFF
-	TRBV7-8	many	TRBJ2-7	TGTGCCAGCAGCTCCTGGGGGGAATACGAGCAGTACTTC	CASSSWGEYEQYF
-	TRBV12-3/TRBV12-4	many	TRBJ1-1	TGTGCCAGCACCCAGGGTCCAGGGCCCAACTTGAACACTGAAGCTTTCTTT	CASTQGPGPNLNTEAFF
TRBD1	TRBV11-1	many	TRBJ1-2	TGTGCCAGCAGCTTAGCAGGGGGCAGGGCCGACTATGGCCACACCTTC	CASSLAGGRADYGHTF
TRBD2	TRBV25-1	many	TRBJ2-5	TGTGCCAGCAGTGAAAATGGACTAGCAGGAGAGACCCAGTACTTC	CASSENGLAGETQYF
-	TRBV6-1	many	TRBJ1-3	TGTGCCAGCAGTAGGAACCAGGTCCGCTCTGGAAACACCATATATTTT	CASSRNQVRSGNTIYF
-	TRBV24-1	-	TRBJ2-3	TGTGCCACCAGTGCCATGTCTCCCCTCGGTGGAGATACGCAGTATTTT	CATSAMSPLGGDTQYF
-	TRBV7-2	many	TRBJ2-7	TGTGCCAGCAGCCTGCCGGGACTCCACTACGAGCAGTACTTC	CASSLPGLHYEQYF